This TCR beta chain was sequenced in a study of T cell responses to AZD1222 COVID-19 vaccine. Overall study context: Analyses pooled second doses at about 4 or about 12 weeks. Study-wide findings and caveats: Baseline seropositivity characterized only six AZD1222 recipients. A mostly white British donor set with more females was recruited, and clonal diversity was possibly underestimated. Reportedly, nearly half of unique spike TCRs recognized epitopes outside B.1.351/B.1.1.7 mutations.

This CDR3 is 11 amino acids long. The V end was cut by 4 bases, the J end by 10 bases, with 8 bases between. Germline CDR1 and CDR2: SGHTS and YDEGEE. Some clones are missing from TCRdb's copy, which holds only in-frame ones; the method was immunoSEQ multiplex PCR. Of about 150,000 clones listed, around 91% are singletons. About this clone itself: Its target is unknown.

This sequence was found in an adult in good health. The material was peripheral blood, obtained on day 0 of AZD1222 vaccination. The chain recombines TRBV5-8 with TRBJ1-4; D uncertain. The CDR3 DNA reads TGTGCCAGCAGCGGGCGAGCAAAACTGTTTTTT. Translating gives CASSGRAKLFF.